There are many counts of the clone carrying this T cell receptor (beta chain). Antigen unknown. The sample belongs to a study of T cells in Graves' hyperthyroidism and ophthalmopathy. Study-level results: Among clonotypes expanded in thyroid above 0.001, most were also found in blood. Stable hyperthyroidism and ophthalmopathy were separated using 13 V-J signatures. Prediction of ophthalmopathy progression came a median about 6 months pre-onset.

Amplified regions were TCR beta CDR3 sequences from RNA transcripts. Primed by the HTBI set, a first-round RT-PCR was run on the TCR CDR3. Each CDR3 protein is one row after TCRdb ran MiXCR on the multiplex PCR reads. The sample holds more than 500,000 distinct CDR3 sequences; about 15% are singletons and the top ten take about 29%. The authors took PBMCs from over 8.5 ml fresh peripheral blood. Sequenced sample: blood. The TCR comes from a woman in her twenties or thirties with Graves' ophthalmopathy.

In DNA, the CDR3 is TGTGCCAGCAGCTTAGTTGGTGCGGGGGCTTTTCCCTACGAGCAGTACTTC. It yields the protein CASSLVGAGAFPYEQYF. The chain carries TRBV7-2 and TRBJ2-7; possible D gene TRBD2, 7 bases. The V gene's germline CDR1 is SGHTA and CDR2 FQGNSA. Trimming took 1 base from V and 2 from J, leaving 18 bases between them. CDR3 length equals 17 residues. Full variable domain (remainder filled in from reference TRBV7-2 and TRBJ2-7): GAGVSQSPSNKVTEKGKDVELRCDPISGHTALYWYRQSLGQGLEFLIYFQGNSAPDKSGLPSDRFSAERTGGSVSTLTIQRTQQEDSAVYLCASSLVGAGAFPYEQYFGPGTRLTVT.